The T cell receptor (beta chain) under discussion was sequenced for a study of Tregs in tolerant kidney transplant recipients. Unstimulated regulatory T cells (CD4+CD25+CD127-), CD4+CD25- non-regulatory cells, CD4 and CD8 cells were FACS-sorted from thawed PBMCs. Thawed PBMCs were rested overnight at 37°C with 150 to 200 IU/ml IL-2 before regulatory T cell sorting. The table came from immunoSEQ multiplex PCR; TCRdb's copy has only in-frame clones and leaves some out. Of some 62,000 clones in the sample, approximately 98% were seen once. The sequencing here drew on Tregs from blood, taken before the transplant. The sequence was obtained from a human donor who received a combined kidney and bone marrow transplant.

CDR3 sequence (DNA): TGTGCCAGCAGCCCGTTCCGGAGGAAAGAGACCCAGTACTTC. Protein: CASSPFRRKETQYF. V gene TRBV28 combines with J gene TRBJ2-5, with D maybe TRBD2 (5 bases). This CDR3 comprises 14 residues. The germline V gene encodes CDR1 MDHEN and CDR2 SYDVKM. V gave up 6 bases and J gave up 3 bases, with 14 bases separating them.